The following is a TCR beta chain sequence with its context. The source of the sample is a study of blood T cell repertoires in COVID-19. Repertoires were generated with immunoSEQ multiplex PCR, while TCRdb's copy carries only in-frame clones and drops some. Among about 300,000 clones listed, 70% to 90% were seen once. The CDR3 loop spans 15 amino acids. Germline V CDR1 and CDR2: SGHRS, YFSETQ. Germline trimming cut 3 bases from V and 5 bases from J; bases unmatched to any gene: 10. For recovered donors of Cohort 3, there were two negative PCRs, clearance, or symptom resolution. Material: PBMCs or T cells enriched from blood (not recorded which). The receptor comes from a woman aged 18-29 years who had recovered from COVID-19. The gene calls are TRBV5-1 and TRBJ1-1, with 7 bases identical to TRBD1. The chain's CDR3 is CASSSKTGSKTEAFF. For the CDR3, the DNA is TGCGCCAGCAGCTCTAAGACAGGGAGTAAGACTGAAGCTTTCTTT.